A single sample is the source of the 9 T cell receptor beta chains below, sequenced in a study of T-cell memory formation after mild COVID-19. TCRdb reprocessed the 5' RACE reads via MiXCR and lists one record per CDR3 protein. The sample gives 90,000 to 120,000 distinct CDR3 sequences, 11% of which show up once; roughly 40% is in the top ten. The sample taken for sequencing was PBMCs or a T cell subset sorted from them (not recorded which). Receptors originate from a man younger than 35 who had mild COVID-19 (a few samples of this study predate the infection). Cell type and time point are not known.

This clonotype was recorded a few times. CDR3 nucleotides: TGTGCCAGCAGCCAAGGGGACAGGTTCCTGAACACCGGGGAGCTGTTTTTT. It yields the protein CASSQGDRFLNTGELFF. This chain links TRBV7-9 with TRBJ2-2; TRBD1 agrees at 8 bases. Unmatched junction bases numbered 9, after V lost 5 bases and J lost 1 base. The CDR3 totals 17 residues. Germline CDR1 reads SEHNR; CDR2 reads FQNEAQ (reference sequence).

Only a few counts were recorded for this clonotype. This rearrangement joins TRBV29-1 to TRBJ1-4; tentative D call: TRBD1 (5 bases). The CDR3 consists of 14 residues. The V gene lost 6 bases and the J gene lost 6 bases, with 17 bases spanning the gap. Germline V gene data show CDR1 as SQVTM and CDR2 as ANQGSEA. The CDR3 sequence: CSVGDRIRDEKLFF. CDR3 DNA sequence: TGCAGCGTGGGGGACCGCATTCGGGATGAAAAACTGTTTTTT.

This clonotype was observed a few times. In DNA form, the CDR3 reads TGTGCCAGCAGCTTTTGGACTACAGGGGGTGTCGAGCAGTACTTC. Its protein product is CASSFWTTGGVEQYF. The chain couples TRBV7-9 to TRBJ2-7, with 8 positions matching TRBD1. The CDR3 sequence is 15 residues long. Per germline, CDR1 SEHNR and CDR2 FQNEAQ (reference sequence). After removal of 3 bases from V and 6 bases from J, the junction contained 10 bases not matched to a gene.

This clonotype was seen more than once but under ten times. The chain is built from TRBV7-9 and TRBJ2-7; D could derive from TRBD1 or TRBD2 (5 bases each). This CDR3 spans 13 amino acids. V lost 6 bases to trimming and J lost 3 bases, with 12 bases between them. Germline V gives CDR1 SEHNR, CDR2 FQNEAQ (reference sequence). For the CDR3, the DNA is TGTGCCAGCAGGAGGGACGACAACTACGAGCAGTACGTC. Its translation is CASRRDDNYEQYV.

V gene TRBV12-3 or TRBV12-4 combines with J gene TRBJ2-7; D not certain. V lost 0 bases to trimming and J lost 5 bases, with 8 bases between them. The CDR3 is 13 amino acids. The CDR3 DNA reads as TGTGCCAGCAGTTTAGCTCAGGTCGACGAGCAGTACGTC. Protein sequence: CASSLAQVDEQYV.

This clonotype was detected many times. The V and J genes are TRBV11-2 and TRBJ2-2, with D possibly TRBD2 on 5 matching bases. Germline lookup yields CDR1 SGHAT and CDR2 FQNNGV. The CDR3 has 15 amino acids. Between the trimmed V and J ends, which lost 2 bases and 4 bases, there was a span of 11 bases. CDR3 sequence reads: CASSLPAAGTGELFF. Here the CDR3 DNA reads TGTGCCAGCAGCTTACCAGCCGCGGGCACCGGGGAGCTGTTTTTT.

The gene calls are TRBV11-2 and TRBJ2-5, with D perhaps TRBD1 or TRBD2 (5 bases each). This CDR3 is 15 amino acids long. Trimming removed 5 bases from V and 4 bases from J, with 17 bases in between. Germline CDR1 SGHAT, CDR2 FQNNGV. CDR3 DNA sequence: TGTGCCAGCAGCCAGCCACAAGGGGCGGGAGAGACCCAGTACTTC. Its protein is CASSQPQGAGETQYF.

The chain is built from TRBV12-3 or TRBV12-4 and TRBJ1-5, with D possibly TRBD1 on 5 matching bases. This CDR3 is built from 15 residues. Trimming cost V 6 bases and J 3 bases, with 15 bases left between them. CDR3 sequence: CASSLGTGLNQPQHF. In DNA, the CDR3 is TGTGCCAGCAGCCTAGGGACCGGGCTCAATCAGCCCCAGCATTTT.

The chain has TRBV3-1 and TRBJ2-6, with 8 bases aligning to TRBD1. The V gene end was trimmed by 0 bases and the J gene end by 2 bases; junction bases not matched to a gene: 6. The germline V gene has CDR1 LGHDT and CDR2 YNNKEL (reference sequence). The CDR3 covers 18 residues. CDR3 protein: CASSQERTGLPGANVLTF. For the CDR3, the DNA is TGTGCCAGCAGCCAAGAGAGGACAGGGTTACCTGGGGCCAACGTCCTGACTTTC.